This TCR beta chain was observed in a study of Ad26.COV2.S vaccination and SARS-CoV-2 variants. Looking at the study overall: Trial arm assignment for the donor was COV1001 Ad26.COV2.S. General study points: It was found that vaccine and placebo recipients had similar non-spike TCR breadth.

CDR3 length: 16 residues. From germline, CDR1 is SGHNT and CDR2 YYREEE (reference sequence). The junction had 9 bases not matched to a gene; V was cut back by 4 bases and J by 3 bases. This sample's treatment: some 20 received Ad26.COV2.S at low or high dose, single or two shots; roughly five received placebo; per-sample allocation not given. Each sample was drawn 63 days after the first injection (of vaccine or placebo). Vaccination used an Ad26 vector expressing Wuhan-strain SARS-CoV-2 spike. A remark on this clone: Its matching antigen is unknown.

Clones were sequenced by immunoSEQ multiplex PCR, and TCRdb holds only the in-frame ones, with some missing. The sample has hundreds of thousands of clones; 88% are singletons. The source was peripheral blood, collected in a trial of Ad26.COV2.S vaccine versus placebo. The chain combines TRBV5-4 with TRBJ1-3, with 8 bases matching TRBD1. The sequence came from a person aged 18-65 years who received the Ad26.COV2.S COVID-19 vaccine or a placebo. The CDR3 bases are TGTGCCAGCAGCCCCGCCCAGGGGGCATATGGAAACACCATATATTTT. This codes for CASSPAQGAYGNTIYF.